The 2 T cell receptor beta chains below come from one sample, sequenced in a study of cytomegalovirus exposure and HLA in healthy donors. Primers included in the PCR were 60 Vbeta and 13 Jbeta primers. Generated by immunoSEQ multiplex PCR, the TCRdb table keeps only in-frame clones and is missing some. In the table there are hundreds of thousands of clones, around 80% of which are singletons. Sequencing was carried out using PBMCs. The receptors stem from a boy aged 10-17 years in good health and CMV-seronegative.

The rearrangement joins TRBV9 to TRBJ2-3, with D possibly being TRBD1 (6 bases). CDR1 is SGDLS, CDR2 YYNGEE, per germline. This CDR3 is built from 17 residues. Trimming cost V 0 bases and J 3 bases, with 17 bases left between them. DNA for the CDR3: TGTGCCAGCAGCGTAGCCGTGGACAGCTTAGGGACAGATACGCAGTATTTT. Its translation: CASSVAVDSLGTDTQYF.

In nucleotides, the CDR3 is TGTGCCTGGAGTGTAGACCTTGACATTTATGGCTACACCTTC. Its protein is CAWSVDLDIYGYTF. The chain employs TRBV30 and TRBJ1-2; D not certain. CDR1 is GTSNPN, CDR2 SVGIG, per germline (reference sequence). The CDR3 is 14 amino acids. With 0 bases removed from V and 5 bases from J, the gap between germline ends came to 13 bases.